The 12 T cell receptor beta chains in this list originate from one sample, sequenced in a study of early T cells in non-severe SARS-CoV-2 infection. TCRdb reprocessed the 5' RACE reads with MiXCR, giving one entry per CDR3 protein. The sample gives 70,000 to 85,000 distinct CDR3 sequences, 9% to 13% of which show up once; approximately 2.4% is in the top ten. Sequenced: whole blood. These receptors originate from an adult who was a healthcare worker with PCR-confirmed SARS-CoV-2 infection or an uninfected control (not recorded which).

This clonotype appeared many times. This chain uses TRBV5-5 with TRBJ2-7, with 11 bases matching TRBD2. The CDR3 runs to 15 residues. The germline V gene has CDR1 SGHKS and CDR2 YYEKEE (reference sequence). Trimming took 4 bases from V and 4 from J; bases not matched to a gene: 7. The CDR3 nucleotides read TGTGCCAGCAGCGTAACTAGCGGGAGTTTGTACGAGCAGTACTTC. This codes for CASSVTSGSLYEQYF.

This clonotype was detected many times. The V and J genes are TRBV5-1 and TRBJ1-1; D unclear. V dropped 2 bases and J dropped 6 bases, with 17 bases sitting between them. This CDR3 has 15 residues. Germline V lookup: CDR1 SGHRS, CDR2 YFSETQ. CDR3 sequence: CASSFPATGISEAFF. The CDR3 DNA reads TGCGCCAGCAGCTTTCCAGCCACGGGGATTTCTGAAGCTTTCTTT.

J is TRBJ2-1 and V is TRBV14; 8 nucleotides agree with TRBD2. CDR3 length: 20 residues. Per germline, CDR1 SGHDN and CDR2 FVKESK. J lost 1 base, V lost 0 bases, and 14 bases had no gene match. The CDR3 bases are TGTGCCAGCAGCCAAGATGCGGGGTCTAGCGGGTTACAATCCTACAATGAGCAGTTCTTC. Translation gives CASSQDAGSSGLQSYNEQFF.

This clonotype was observed many times. The V and J genes are TRBV3-1 and TRBJ1-4, with D hard to call. Trimming removed 0 bases at V and 8 bases at J, with 13 bases between. CDR1 and CDR2 (germline): LGHDT, YNNKEL (reference sequence). The CDR3 is 15 residues long. CDR3 nucleotide sequence: TGTGCCAGCAGCCAAGAGATGCGGTCATTCGAAAAACTGTTTTTT. Residues: CASSQEMRSFEKLFF.

The chain recombines TRBV11-2 with TRBJ2-2, with D perhaps matching TRBD1 (5 bases). The CDR3 is made up of 17 amino acids. V lost 0 bases and J lost 4, with 15 bases in between. Germline-derived CDR1 and CDR2 are SGHAT and FQNNGV. CDR3 protein: CASSLDWGGRGTGELFF. In DNA, the CDR3 is TGTGCCAGCAGCTTAGACTGGGGCGGCCGTGGCACCGGGGAGCTGTTTTTT.

This rearrangement joins TRBV2 to TRBJ2-7; the D gene is possibly TRBD1 (5 bases). CDR3 size: 15 residues. Germline CDR1 SNHLY, CDR2 FYNNEI. V shed 9 bases and J shed 2 bases, with 20 bases lying between them. The CDR3 region is CASTPEVGAAYEQYF. DNA for the CDR3: TGTGCCAGTACCCCTGAGGTAGGGGCCGCCTACGAGCAGTACTTC.

This clonotype was counted between two and nine times. The chain joins TRBV5-1 to TRBJ2-7; D may correspond to TRBD1 or TRBD2 (5 bases each). CDR1 is SGHRS, CDR2 YFSETQ, per germline. Trimming shortened V by 0 bases and J by 7 bases, and 17 bases separated the two germline ends. The CDR3 has 15 residues. CDR3 bases: TGCGCCAGCAGCTTGGCCGGCGTGGGACCGGGGGAGCAGTACTTC. Its protein product is CASSLAGVGPGEQYF.

This clonotype was seen more than once but under ten times. V and J are TRBV7-9 and TRBJ2-1; D remains ambiguous. Deletions cut 3 bases from V and 6 bases from J, with 9 bases between. This CDR3 spans 13 amino acids. Germline CDR1 SEHNR, CDR2 FQNEAQ (reference sequence). The CDR3 is CASSFSQVNEQFF. DNA of the CDR3: TGTGCCAGCAGCTTTTCGCAGGTCAATGAGCAGTTCTTC.

The rearrangement uses TRBV2 and TRBJ2-1, with D possibly called TRBD1 or TRBD2 (6 bases each). Germline V gives CDR1 SNHLY, CDR2 FYNNEI. This CDR3 contains 17 residues. V shed 8 bases and J shed 7 bases, with 27 bases lying between them. CDR3 DNA: TGTGCCAGCGGGAGAAAAAAGGTCCCAGGAGGGGGGAATGAGCAGTTCTTC. It specifies CASGRKKVPGGGNEQFF. The variable domain in full, with the rest retrieved from reference TRBV2 and TRBJ2-1, is EPEVTQTPSHQVTQMGQEVILRCVPISNHLYFYWYRQILGQKVEFLVSFYNNEISEKSEIFDDQFSVERPDGSNFTLKIRSTKLEDSAMYFCASGRKKVPGGGNEQFFGPGTRLTVL.

Many counts were recorded for this clonotype. V and J are TRBV5-6 and TRBJ2-7; D is possibly TRBD1 (5 bases). Trimming pared 1 base from V and 0 bases from J, leaving 8 bases between. CDR1 and CDR2 from the germline V gene are SGHDT and YYEEEE. This CDR3 contains 14 residues. The CDR3 DNA reads as TGTGCCAGCAGCTTGATGGGGCTCTCCTACGAGCAGTACTTC. It codes for CASSLMGLSYEQYF.

The chain recombines TRBV29-1 with TRBJ2-7; D possibly corresponds to TRBD1 (6 bases). Trimming removed 6 bases at V and 2 bases at J, with 14 bases between. The CDR3 sequence is 13 residues long. Germline V gene lookup returns CDR1 SQVTM and CDR2 ANQGSEA. CDR3 sequence (DNA): TGCAGCGTCCAACAGGGCCTCACCTACGAGCAGTACTTC. Protein: CSVQQGLTYEQYF.

This clonotype was observed many times. The V call is TRBV20-1, the J call TRBJ1-6; D not resolved. This CDR3 is 15 amino acids long. Between the trimmed V and J ends, which lost 1 base and 4 bases, there was a span of 11 bases. Looked up from germline, CDR1 is DFQATT and CDR2 is SNEGSKA (reference sequence). This chain's CDR3 is CSARAGDWYNSPLHF. As DNA, the CDR3 is TGCAGTGCTAGAGCAGGCGATTGGTATAATTCACCCCTCCACTTT.